This TCR beta chain is drawn from a study of cytomegalovirus exposure and HLA in healthy donors. The CDR3 extends over 17 amino acids. Trimming removed 1 base from V and 3 bases from J; junction bases left unmatched: 5. The germline CDR1 and CDR2 sequences are MGHRA and YSYEKL. The PCR employed 60 Vbeta primers together with 13 Jbeta primers. Here immunoSEQ multiplex PCR was the method, and the copy in TCRdb shows in-frame clones only, minus some. The sample shows more than 90,000 clones, and approximately 6.8% sits with its ten largest clones. The rearrangement links TRBV4-1 to TRBJ2-6, with 8 bases that match TRBD2. The sequenced sample was PBMCs. The source of this sequence is a man aged 35-49 years in good health and CMV-seropositive. The CDR3 reads CASSQGAGGDGANVLTF. The CDR3 DNA follows: TGCGCCAGCAGCCAAGGTGCCGGGGGGGATGGGGCCAACGTCCTGACTTTC.